Below, 31 T cell receptor beta chains from the same sample are listed, as sequenced in a study of Graves' ophthalmopathy and Graves' hyperthyroidism. RNA transcripts were the template, and TCR beta CDR3 regions were amplified from them. RT-PCR was first run with HTBI primers, then multiplex PCR in a second round. In TCRdb, the multiplex PCR reads were re-called with MiXCR into one record per CDR3 protein. The repertoire has roughly 480,000 distinct CDR3 sequences, over 13% of them found once; the top ten carry about 9.4%. The sample consisted of blood. The receptors were sampled from a woman under 40 with Graves' ophthalmopathy.

The sample holds a few counts of this clonotype. The chain carries TRBV30 and TRBJ1-2; D uncertain. V was shortened by 0 bases and J by 8 bases, with 13 bases between the two germline ends. Germline CDR1 GTSNPN, CDR2 SVGIG (reference sequence). The CDR3 runs to 13 residues. In nucleotides, the CDR3 is TGTGCCTGGAGTGTAGGTCTCCTCAGCGGCTACACCTTC. Translation: CAWSVGLLSGYTF.

The chain combines TRBV30 with TRBJ2-5; 8 bases map to TRBD1. Looked up from germline, CDR1 is GTSNPN and CDR2 is SVGIG (reference sequence). The V segment lost 5 bases and the J segment 2 bases; nucleotides outside the gene matches: 7. The length of the CDR3 is 14 residues. The CDR3 spells CAWGRRQGQETQYF. The CDR3 DNA reads TGTGCCTGGGGAAGGAGACAGGGGCAAGAGACCCAGTACTTC.

This clonotype was seen at least ten times. The genes are TRBV27 and TRBJ1-2; D perhaps matches TRBD1 (5 bases). The CDR3 extends over 13 amino acids. Trimming cost V 6 bases and J 8 bases, with 16 bases left between them. CDR1 MNHEY and CDR2 SMNVEV come from the germline V gene (reference sequence). The CDR3 loop reads CASRGRSLGGYTF. The CDR3 coding sequence is TGTGCCAGCAGGGGACGGAGCCTGGGGGGCTACACCTTC.

This clonotype was detected only a few times. This chain links TRBV3-1 with TRBJ2-2; 12 nucleotides align to TRBD1. The CDR3 has 15 residues. Germline V gene sequence: CDR1 LGHDT, CDR2 YNNKEL (reference sequence). V lost 5 bases, J lost 10 bases, and 8 bases stayed unmatched. The CDR3, as DNA: TGTGCCAGCAGCACTACCGGGACAGGGGGCGAGGAGCTGTTTTTT. Its translation is CASSTTGTGGEELFF. Supplemented by reference TRBV3-1 and TRBJ2-2, the full variable domain reads DTAVSQTPKYLVTQMGNDKSIKCEQNLGHDTMYWYKQDSKKFLKIMFSYNNKELIINETVPNRFSPKSPDKAHLNLHINSLELGDSAVYFCASSTTGTGGEELFFGEGSRLTVL.

This clonotype was recorded many times. The conserved phenylalanine or tryptophan normally closing the CDR3 is absent here, so this likely arose from a read error. This chain connects TRBV6-2 or TRBV6-3 to TRBJ1-5; D call uncertain. V gave up 2 bases and J gave up 6 bases, with 5 bases separating them. CDR1 MNHEY and CDR2 SVGEGT come from the germline V gene. The CDR3 sequence is 12 residues long. The CDR3 spells CASSYGVQPQHS. CDR3 DNA: TGTGCCAGCAGTTACGGTGTTCAGCCCCAGCATTCT.

The V and J genes are TRBV11-2 and TRBJ2-4; D remains ambiguous. This CDR3 is 15 amino acids long. Trimming took off 0 bases at V and 8 bases at J, with 14 bases between the two ends. Looked up from germline, CDR1 is SGHAT and CDR2 is FQNNGV. The CDR3 sequence is CASSLDGRVLDIQYF. CDR3 bases: TGTGCCAGCAGCTTAGATGGAAGGGTTTTGGACATTCAGTACTTC.

This clonotype showed up many times. The CDR3 reads CASSLSGRAGGSPQHF. The CDR3 DNA reads as TGTGCCAGCAGTTTAAGTGGGCGGGCAGGGGGATCGCCCCAGCATTTT. The V call is TRBV27, the J call TRBJ1-5; 7 bases are shared with TRBD1. This CDR3 is built from 16 residues. Per germline, CDR1 MNHEY and CDR2 SMNVEV (reference sequence). After removal of 2 bases from V and 9 bases from J, the junction contained 13 bases not matched to a gene.

The table lists this clonotype with many counts. The genes are TRBV29-1 and TRBJ1-1, with 12 bases matching TRBD1. This CDR3 spans 16 amino acids. From germline, CDR1 is SQVTM and CDR2 ANQGSEA. CDR3: CTTLTGTGGLNTEAFF. The CDR3 coding sequence is TGCACCACCCTAACCGGGACAGGGGGCTTGAACACTGAAGCTTTCTTT.

A word on this clonotype: A read error is possible here, since a much larger clone lies one base away. V and J are TRBV15 and TRBJ1-1, with no clear D. CDR1 is LNHNV, CDR2 YYDKDF, per germline (reference sequence). The CDR3 runs to 13 residues. CDR3 sequence (DNA): TGTGCCACCAGCAGTCGCCCGGGTACTGAAGTTTTCTTT. As protein: CATSSRPGTEVFF.

CDR3 sequence reads: CASSLSRRRPGELFF. The CDR3 DNA reads TGTGCCAGCAGCCTTAGCCGGCGGAGACCCGGGGAGCTGTTTTTT. The rearrangement links TRBV27 to TRBJ2-2; D not resolved. Trimming removed 6 bases from V and 6 bases from J, with 17 bases in between. CDR1 and CDR2 from the germline V gene are MNHEY and SMNVEV (reference sequence). This CDR3 has 15 amino acids.

The chain is built from TRBV12-3 or TRBV12-4 and TRBJ2-2; D may be TRBD1 (6 bases). V was trimmed by 10 bases and J by 1 base, leaving 16 bases between them. The CDR3 has 15 amino acids. The CDR3 loop is CATEKTGLNTGELFF. In DNA form, the CDR3 reads TGTGCCACCGAAAAGACAGGATTGAACACCGGGGAGCTGTTTTTT.

This clonotype has ten or more counts. This sequence joins TRBV2 and TRBJ2-5; TRBD1 aligns across 8 bases. The CDR3 extends over 12 amino acids. J gave up 3 bases and V 6 bases, and 0 bases lay outside the gene matches. The V gene's germline CDR1 is SNHLY and CDR2 FYNNEI. DNA of the CDR3: TGTGCCAGCAGGGACAGGGAAGAGACCCAGTACTTC. This translates into CASRDREETQYF. The full variable domain, with the rest looked up from reference TRBV2 and TRBJ2-5, is EPEVTQTPSHQVTQMGQEVILRCVPISNHLYFYWYRQILGQKVEFLVSFYNNEISEKSEIFDDQFSVERPDGSNFTLKIRSTKLEDSAMYFCASRDREETQYFGPGTRLLVL.

This clonotype was detected ten times or more. V gene TRBV6-5 combines with J gene TRBJ1-2; D is possibly TRBD1 (5 bases). The V gene's germline CDR1 is MNHEY and CDR2 SVGAGI. The length of the CDR3 is 11 residues. The V end lost 10 bases, the J end lost 5 bases, and 11 bases lay between the germline ends. CDR3 amino acids: CAIFRQYGYTF. CDR3 in DNA: TGTGCCATCTTCCGACAGTATGGCTACACCTTC.

This clonotype was picked up many times. The chain couples TRBV13 to TRBJ1-1, with 8 bases matching TRBD1. From germline, CDR1 is PRHDT and CDR2 FYEKMQ (reference sequence). CDR3 length equals 16 residues. V gave up 5 bases and J gave up 1 base; unmatched junction bases: 9. CDR3 loop: CASSRPTGGGNTEAFF. CDR3 nucleotides: TGTGCCAGCAGCCGTCCCACAGGGGGAGGGAACACTGAAGCTTTCTTT.

This clonotype was seen a handful of times. V gene TRBV4-1 combines with J gene TRBJ1-1, with unresolved D. The CDR3 runs 13 residues. Per germline, CDR1 MGHRA and CDR2 YSYEKL. V was trimmed by 1 base and J by 3 bases, leaving 6 bases between them. The CDR3 nucleotides read TGCGCCAGCAGCCAAGGGGCCGACACTGAAGCTTTCTTT. Amino acid sequence: CASSQGADTEAFF.

This clonotype was seen a few times. The CDR3 DNA is TGTGCCAGTAGTATAGTTCTCGCTGGCGAGCAGTACTTC. It specifies CASSIVLAGEQYF. This chain links TRBV19 with TRBJ2-7; D unresolved. CDR1 LNHDA and CDR2 SQIVND come from the germline V gene (reference sequence). Trimming left V 1 base short and J 6 bases short, with 10 bases between. The CDR3 has 13 residues.

The genes are TRBV24-1 and TRBJ2-5; 9 bases match TRBD2. With 3 bases clipped from V and 2 bases from J, the junction kept 6 bases outside the gene matches. The CDR3 runs to 16 residues. The germline CDR1 and CDR2 sequences are KGHDR and SFDVKD. CDR3 sequence reads: CATSDRVAGAQETQYF. The CDR3 region has the DNA TGTGCCACCAGTGATAGGGTAGCGGGGGCACAAGAGACCCAGTACTTC.

This clonotype was recorded a few times. The CDR3: CSASQGYTEAFF. The CDR3 DNA follows: TGCAGTGCTAGCCAGGGGTACACTGAAGCTTTCTTT. The J gene is TRBJ1-1, the V gene TRBV20-1, with D perhaps matching TRBD1 (6 bases). From germline, CDR1 is DFQATT and CDR2 SNEGSKA (reference sequence). The CDR3 covers 12 residues. V was shortened by 3 bases and J by 3 bases, with 8 bases between the two germline ends.

This sequence joins TRBV25-1 and TRBJ1-5; TRBD1 matches 11 bases. After removal of 7 bases from V and 0 bases from J, the junction contained 17 bases not matched to a gene. This CDR3 is built from 20 residues. Germline V gene data show CDR1 as MGHDK and CDR2 as SYGVNS. The CDR3 loop is CASTNAPWTGGRYSNQPQHF. The CDR3 DNA reads as TGTGCCAGCACCAACGCCCCCTGGACAGGGGGCCGGTATAGCAATCAGCCCCAGCATTTT.

This clonotype was found many times. The chain has TRBV19 and TRBJ1-2, with D perhaps matching TRBD1 (5 bases). V was shortened by 4 bases and J by 2 bases, with 11 bases between the two germline ends. Germline CDR1 reads LNHDA; CDR2 reads SQIVND (reference sequence). CDR3 length equals 14 residues. CDR3 region: CASSTGTENYGYTF. For the CDR3, the DNA is TGTGCCAGTAGTACCGGGACGGAGAACTATGGCTACACCTTC.

This clonotype came up many times. The chain is built from TRBV6-1 and TRBJ1-3; possible D gene TRBD1, 5 bases. Germline CDR1 reads MNHNS; CDR2 reads SASEGT. The CDR3 is 16 residues long. Between the trimmed V and J ends, which lost 6 bases and 2 bases, there was a span of 17 bases. DNA of the CDR3: TGTGCCAGCAGGGCTAGAGGGGCTGAACCTGGAAACACCATATATTTT. Protein sequence: CASRARGAEPGNTIYF.

V gene TRBV12-3 or TRBV12-4 combines with J gene TRBJ2-2, with D unresolved. Trimming stripped 6 bases from V and 4 bases from J, with 9 bases between. This CDR3 spans 13 amino acids. CDR3 loop: CASSSTLTGELFF. CDR3 sequence (DNA): TGTGCCAGCAGCTCCACCCTCACCGGGGAGCTGTTTTTT.

This clonotype was seen at least ten times. This likely comes from a read error, as the CDR3 has no conserved phenylalanine or tryptophan at its end. This rearrangement joins TRBV19 to TRBJ1-1; 7 bases agree with TRBD1. J gave up 4 bases and V 8 bases, and 4 bases lay outside the gene matches. Germline lookup yields CDR1 LNHDA and CDR2 SQIVND (reference sequence). The CDR3 consists of 12 residues. CDR3 sequence: CASQQGGTEAFL. The CDR3, as DNA: TGTGCCAGTCAGCAGGGGGGCACTGAAGCTTTCCTT.

This clonotype was seen at least ten times. CDR3 residues: CSVTKPHTGELFF. For the CDR3, the DNA is TGCAGCGTTACTAAGCCCCACACCGGGGAGCTGTTTTTT. The chain carries TRBV29-1 and TRBJ2-2; D unresolved. The CDR3 totals 13 residues. Germline V gene lookup returns CDR1 SQVTM and CDR2 ANQGSEA. Trimming stripped 5 bases from V and 3 bases from J, with 10 bases between.

Ten or more counts support this clonotype. The chain is built from TRBV5-1 and TRBJ1-2; perhaps TRBD1 as D (5 bases). CDR1 is SGHRS and CDR2 is YFSETQ in the germline V gene. The CDR3 is made up of 12 amino acids. V lost 4 bases, J lost 7 bases, and 11 bases lay in between. In nucleotides, the CDR3 is TGCGCCAGCAGCGGGCAGGGCCCTGGCTACACCTTC. Amino acids: CASSGQGPGYTF. Drawing the rest from reference TRBV5-1 and TRBJ1-2, the complete variable domain is KAGVTQTPRYLIKTRGQQVTLSCSPISGHRSVSWYQQTPGQGLQFLFEYFSETQRNKGNFPGRFSGRQFSNSRSEMNVSTLELGDSALYLCASSGQGPGYTFGSGTRLTVV.

This clonotype was counted at least ten times. The chain couples TRBV25-1 to TRBJ1-2; D is possibly TRBD1 (6 bases). The CDR3 totals 13 residues. V was trimmed by 5 bases and J by 4 bases, leaving 11 bases between them. Germline loops: CDR1 MGHDK, CDR2 SYGVNS. The CDR3 DNA follows: TGTGCCAGCAGTCCCGCCAGGGGCTATGGCTACACCTTC. Encoded protein: CASSPARGYGYTF.

V and J are TRBV5-1 and TRBJ2-7, with D possibly being TRBD1 or TRBD2 (5 bases each). The length of the CDR3 is 16 residues. CDR1 and CDR2 from the germline V gene are SGHRS and YFSETQ. V was shortened by 5 bases and J by 0 bases, with 18 bases between the two germline ends. CDR3 in amino acids: CASSSVPGTVSYEQYF. CDR3 coding DNA: TGCGCCAGCAGTTCCGTCCCCGGGACGGTCTCCTACGAGCAGTACTTC.

This clonotype was recorded at least ten times. The V call is TRBV2, the J call TRBJ2-7, with 10 bases identical to TRBD2. Losses at the gene ends were 5 bases for V and 7 bases for J; bases not matched to a gene: 2. From germline, CDR1 is SNHLY and CDR2 FYNNEI. The CDR3 spans 12 residues. CDR3 region: CASSQLAGEQYF. The CDR3 region has the DNA TGTGCCAGCAGTCAACTAGCGGGGGAGCAGTACTTC.

This clonotype was seen a few times. The chain uses TRBV7-2 and TRBJ1-1, with D possibly matching TRBD1 (6 bases). The germline gives CDR1 SGHTA, CDR2 FQGNSA. This CDR3 has 13 residues. V lost 1 base to trimming and J lost 10 bases, with 13 bases between them. This chain's CDR3 is CASSLGGGARAFF. In nucleotides, the CDR3 is TGTGCCAGCAGCTTAGGGGGGGGGGCCCGAGCTTTCTTT.

This clonotype occurred a few times. This may be a read error: a much more frequent sequence differs by one nucleotide. This chain connects TRBV9 to TRBJ1-6, with D perhaps matching TRBD1 (5 bases). This CDR3 has 15 residues. The germline gives CDR1 SGDLS, CDR2 YYNGEE. CDR3 coding DNA: TGTGCCAGCAGCCTGGACCCAACAGGAAATTCATCCCTCCACTTT. Amino acid sequence: CASSLDPTGNSSLHF.

This clonotype was seen at least ten times. This sequence joins TRBV10-3 and TRBJ1-5; tentatively, D is TRBD1 (5 bases). The V gene lost 2 bases and the J gene lost 5 bases, with 10 bases spanning the gap. The CDR3 sequence is 14 residues long. CDR1 is ENHRY, CDR2 SYGVKD, per germline. The DNA of the CDR3 is TGTGCCATCAGTGAGGAACAGGTGGATCAGCCCCAGCATTTT. It translates to CAISEEQVDQPQHF.